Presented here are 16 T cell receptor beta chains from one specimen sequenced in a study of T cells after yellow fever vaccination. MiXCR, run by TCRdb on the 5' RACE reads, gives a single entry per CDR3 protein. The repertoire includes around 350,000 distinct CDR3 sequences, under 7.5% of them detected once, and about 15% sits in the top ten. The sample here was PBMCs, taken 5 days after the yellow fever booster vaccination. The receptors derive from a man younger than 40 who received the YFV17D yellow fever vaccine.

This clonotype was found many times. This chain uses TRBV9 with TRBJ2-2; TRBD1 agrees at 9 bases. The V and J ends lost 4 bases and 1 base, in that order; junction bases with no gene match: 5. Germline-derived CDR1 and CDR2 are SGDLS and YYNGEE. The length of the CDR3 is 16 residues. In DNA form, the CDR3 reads TGTGCCAGCAGCTATAGGACAGGGGTGAACACCGGGGAGCTGTTTTTT. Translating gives CASSYRTGVNTGELFF.

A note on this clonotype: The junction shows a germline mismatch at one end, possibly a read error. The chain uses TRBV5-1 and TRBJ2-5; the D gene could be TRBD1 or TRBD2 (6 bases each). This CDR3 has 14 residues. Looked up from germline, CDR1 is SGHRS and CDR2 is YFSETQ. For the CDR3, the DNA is TGCGGCAGCAAACCGGGGGCACCTCAAGAGACCCAGTACTTC. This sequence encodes CGSKPGAPQETQYF.

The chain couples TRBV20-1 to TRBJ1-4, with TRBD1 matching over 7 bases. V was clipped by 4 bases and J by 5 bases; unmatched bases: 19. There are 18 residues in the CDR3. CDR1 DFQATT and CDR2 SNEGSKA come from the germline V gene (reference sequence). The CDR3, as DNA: TGCAGTGCTATTCGAAGTATGTCTCGAAGGGACAGAAATGAAAAACTGTTTTTT. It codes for CSAIRSMSRRDRNEKLFF.

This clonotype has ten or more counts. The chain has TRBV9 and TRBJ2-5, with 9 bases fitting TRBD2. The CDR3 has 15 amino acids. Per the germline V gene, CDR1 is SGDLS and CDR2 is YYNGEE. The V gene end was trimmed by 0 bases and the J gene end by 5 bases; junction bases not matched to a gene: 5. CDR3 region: CASSVVDGLAETQYF. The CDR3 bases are TGTGCCAGCAGCGTAGTGGATGGACTAGCGGAGACCCAGTACTTC.

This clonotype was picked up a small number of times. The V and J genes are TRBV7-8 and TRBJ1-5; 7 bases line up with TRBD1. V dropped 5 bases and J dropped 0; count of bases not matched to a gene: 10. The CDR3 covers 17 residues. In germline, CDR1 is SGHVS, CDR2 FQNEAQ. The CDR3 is CASSPYLGTDSNQPQHF. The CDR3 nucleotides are TGTGCCAGCAGCCCATATTTAGGGACAGATAGCAATCAGCCCCAGCATTTT.

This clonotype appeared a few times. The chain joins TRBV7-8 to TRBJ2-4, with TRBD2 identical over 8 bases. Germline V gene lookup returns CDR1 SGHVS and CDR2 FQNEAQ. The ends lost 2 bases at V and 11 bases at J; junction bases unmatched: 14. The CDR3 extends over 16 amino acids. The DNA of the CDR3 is TGTGCCAGCAGCTTATCCCGGGGGGGGCTTCGGGTAGTTCAGTACTTC. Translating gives CASSLSRGGLRVVQYF. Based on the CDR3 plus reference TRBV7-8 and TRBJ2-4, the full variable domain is GAGVSQSPRYKVAKRGQDVALRCDPISGHVSLFWYQQALGQGPEFLTYFQNEAQLDKSGLPSDRFFAERPEGSVSTLKIQRTQQEDSAVYLCASSLSRGGLRVVQYFGAGTRLSVL.

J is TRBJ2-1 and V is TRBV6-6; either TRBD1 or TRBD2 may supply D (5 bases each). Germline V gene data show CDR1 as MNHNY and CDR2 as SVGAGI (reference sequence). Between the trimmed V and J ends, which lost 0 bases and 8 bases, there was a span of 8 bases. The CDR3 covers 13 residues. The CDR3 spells CASSYSGGHEQFF. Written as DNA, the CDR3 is TGTGCCAGCAGTTACTCTGGGGGTCATGAGCAGTTCTTC.

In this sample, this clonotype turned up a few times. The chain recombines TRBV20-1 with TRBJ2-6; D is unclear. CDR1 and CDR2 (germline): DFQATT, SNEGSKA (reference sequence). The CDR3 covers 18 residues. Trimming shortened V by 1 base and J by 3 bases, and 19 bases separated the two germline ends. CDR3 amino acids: CSARGRPGSLGGANVLTF. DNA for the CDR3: TGCAGTGCTAGAGGGCGTCCGGGTTCCTTAGGTGGGGCCAACGTCCTGACTTTC.

The CDR3 spells CASSRLGTLNYEQYF. The CDR3 DNA follows: TGTGCCAGCAGTCGCCTCGGGACGCTCAACTACGAGCAGTACTTC. This chain connects TRBV25-1 to TRBJ2-7; either TRBD1 or TRBD2 may supply D (5 bases each). The CDR3 runs 15 residues. Trimming cost V 5 bases and J 3 bases, with 17 bases left between them. Germline loops: CDR1 MGHDK, CDR2 SYGVNS.

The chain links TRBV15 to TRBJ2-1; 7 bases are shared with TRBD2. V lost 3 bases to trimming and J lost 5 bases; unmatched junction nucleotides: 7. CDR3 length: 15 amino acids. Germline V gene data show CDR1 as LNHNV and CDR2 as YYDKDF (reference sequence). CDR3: CATSSTPGRNNEQFF. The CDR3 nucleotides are TGTGCCACCAGCAGTACCCCCGGGAGGAACAATGAGCAGTTCTTC.

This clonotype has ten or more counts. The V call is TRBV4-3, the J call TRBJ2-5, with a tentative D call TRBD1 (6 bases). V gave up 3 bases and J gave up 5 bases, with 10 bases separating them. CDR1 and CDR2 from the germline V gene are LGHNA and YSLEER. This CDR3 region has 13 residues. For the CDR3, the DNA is TGCGCCAGCAGCCAGAGTAGGGGGGAGACCCAGTACTTC. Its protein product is CASSQSRGETQYF.

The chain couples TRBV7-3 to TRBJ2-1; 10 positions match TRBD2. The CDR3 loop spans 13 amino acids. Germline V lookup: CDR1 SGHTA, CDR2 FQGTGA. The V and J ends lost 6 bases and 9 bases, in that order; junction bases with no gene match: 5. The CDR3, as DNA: TGTGCCAGCAGTCCTAGCGGGAGTATTGAGCAGTTCTTC. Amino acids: CASSPSGSIEQFF. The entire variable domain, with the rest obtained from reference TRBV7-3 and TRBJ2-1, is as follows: GAGVSQTPSNKVTEKGKYVELRCDPISGHTALYWYRQSLGQGPEFLIYFQGTGAADDSGLPNDRFFAVRPEGSVSTLKIQRTERGDSAVYLCASSPSGSIEQFFGPGTRLTVL.

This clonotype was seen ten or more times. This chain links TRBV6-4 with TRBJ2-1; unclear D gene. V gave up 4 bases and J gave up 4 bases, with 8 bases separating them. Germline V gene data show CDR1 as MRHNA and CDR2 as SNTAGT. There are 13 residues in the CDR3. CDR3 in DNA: TGTGCCAGCAGTGCCCAGCCTTACAATGAGCAGTTCTTC. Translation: CASSAQPYNEQFF.

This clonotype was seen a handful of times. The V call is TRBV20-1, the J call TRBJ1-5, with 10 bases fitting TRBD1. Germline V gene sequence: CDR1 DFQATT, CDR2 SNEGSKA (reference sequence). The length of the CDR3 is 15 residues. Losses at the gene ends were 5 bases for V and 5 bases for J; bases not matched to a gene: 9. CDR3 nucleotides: TGCAGTGCTGCCCCCGGGACAGGGGTCGATCAGCCCCAGCATTTT. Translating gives CSAAPGTGVDQPQHF.

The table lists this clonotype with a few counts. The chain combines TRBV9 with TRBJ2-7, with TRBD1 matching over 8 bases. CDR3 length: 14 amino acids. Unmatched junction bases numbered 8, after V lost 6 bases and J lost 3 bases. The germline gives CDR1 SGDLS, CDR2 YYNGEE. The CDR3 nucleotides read TGTGCCAGCACCTTCCAGGGGGCAGGCTACGAGCAGTACTTC. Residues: CASTFQGAGYEQYF.

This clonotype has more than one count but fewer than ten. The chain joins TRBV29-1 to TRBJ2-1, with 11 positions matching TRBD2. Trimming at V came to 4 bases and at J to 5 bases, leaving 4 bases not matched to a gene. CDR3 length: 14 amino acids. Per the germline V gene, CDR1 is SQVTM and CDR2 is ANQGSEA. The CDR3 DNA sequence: TGCAGCGTTGGGAGGGGACTAGCGGACAATGAGCAGTTCTTC. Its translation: CSVGRGLADNEQFF.